This T cell receptor beta chain was identified during a study of blood T cell repertoires in COVID-19. Study in general: COVID-19 samples, acute and convalescent, were from the United States, Italy and Spain.

V shed 2 bases and J shed 3 bases, with 13 bases lying between them. The CDR3 loop spans 15 amino acids. Germline CDR1 MNHEY, CDR2 SMNVEV (reference sequence). How the authors handled the data: Scientists estimated how many nucleated cells there were by amplifying reference gene primers. Profiled with immunoSEQ multiplex PCR; TCRdb holds only in-frame clones, not every one. Clone size and the V and J calls come from that table; the DNA yielded D and trimming. This sample has approximately 210,000 clones, with roughly 81% found just once. The sequence was collected from a woman in her fifties or sixties with active or convalescent COVID-19. The source material was peripheral blood. V usage is TRBV27 and J usage is TRBJ1-1; D possibly corresponds to TRBD1 (6 bases). The CDR3 coding sequence is TGTGCCAGCAGTTTACTGGGGGCGCAGGACACTGAAGCTTTCTTT. This codes for CASSLLGAQDTEAFF.